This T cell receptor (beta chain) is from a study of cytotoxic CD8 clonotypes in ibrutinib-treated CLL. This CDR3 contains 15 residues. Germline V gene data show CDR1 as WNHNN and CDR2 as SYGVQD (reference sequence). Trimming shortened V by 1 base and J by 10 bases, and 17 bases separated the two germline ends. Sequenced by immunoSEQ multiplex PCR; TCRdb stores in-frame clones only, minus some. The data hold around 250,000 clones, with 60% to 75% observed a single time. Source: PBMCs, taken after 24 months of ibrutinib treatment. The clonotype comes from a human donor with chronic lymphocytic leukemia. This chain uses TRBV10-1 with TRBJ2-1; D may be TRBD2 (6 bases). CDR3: CASSEYDQRVGEQFF. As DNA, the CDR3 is TGCGCCAGCAGTGAGTACGACCAGCGGGTGGGGGAGCAGTTCTTC.